This T cell receptor (beta chain) appears in the sequencing data of a study of cytomegalovirus exposure and HLA in healthy donors. Study-wide background: Sequencing of 150 million to 200 million T cells in an earlier analysis found about 120 million unique TCR beta sequences.

The V end lost 4 bases, the J end lost 14 bases, and 29 bases lay between the germline ends. Germline V gene sequence: CDR1 GTSNPN, CDR2 SVGIG (reference sequence). There are 16 residues in the CDR3. The PCR was carried out with 60 Vbeta primers and 13 Jbeta primers. The assay was immunoSEQ multiplex PCR, and TCRdb's table has in-frame clones only and misses some. This sample has 100,000 to 150,000 clones; over 15% occur once, and the top ten carry roughly 2.7%. The sequenced sample was PBMCs. This TCR was recovered from a female donor in good health and CMV-seropositive. The V and J genes are TRBV30 and TRBJ1-4; TRBD1 might be the D (6 bases). The CDR3 DNA is TGTGCCTGGACCAAAAACGACAGGAGGCCTCGAGGCGGGCTGTTTTTT. Its protein is CAWTKNDRRPRGGLFF. The full variable domain, its missing parts supplied by reference TRBV30 and TRBJ1-4, is SQTIHQWPATLVQPVGSPLSLECTVEGTSNPNLYWYRQAAGRGLQLLFYSVGIGQISSEVPQNLSASRPQDRQFILSSKKLLLSDSGFYLCAWTKNDRRPRGGLFFGSGTQLSVL.